What follows is one T cell receptor (beta chain) and its context. Its binding antigen is unknown. No base quality values were provided; no much bigger clone lies one nucleotide off. This specimen belongs to a study of blood T cell repertoires in COVID-19 (dated by TCRdb to about 2020). For context, the study as a whole: Collaborator samples came from the United States, Italy and Spain and covered acute and convalescent phases of COVID-19. The prospective study material was composed of cDNA or gDNA derived from T cells, B-cell-depleted T cells, or PBMCs. Deeply sampled blood TCRbeta repertoires from subjects exposed to, actively infected with, or recovered from COVID-19 were included in the dataset. The repertoires were released in a freely available public database intended as a resource for research on the immune response to SARS-CoV-2. The samples were drawn from two sources: the first 160 participants of the ongoing ImmuneRACE study, and approximately 1,300 subjects contributed by 6 global collaborators. A de-identified subject ID, COVID-19 status, age in years and sex were almost always included in the sample metadata. Where available, HLA class I and class II types were obtained from metadata supplied by the sample provider rather than from assay-based typing.

Study-wide findings and limitations: Clinical and demographic metadata were provided uncurated, with the amount varying by source and participant.

TCRbeta CDR3 regions were amplified from genomic DNA using the immunoSEQ Assay, a bias-controlled multiplex PCR. Processing in the source paper ran as follows. The number of nucleated cells in each sample was estimated by amplification of reference gene primers within the assay. To quantify the absolute abundance of each unique TCRbeta CDR3 rearrangement, sequence reads were collapsed and filtered. Productive Simpson clonality was computed per sample as the square root of Simpson's diversity index over productive rearrangements. TCRdb stores this immuneACCESS table with in-frame sequences only. Part of the clones is absent; in the studies checked, under half of the shortfall reflects unresolved V genes, and no reason is known for the rest. Clone size and the V and J calls come from that table; the DNA yielded D and trimming. For this sample there are approximately 120,000 clones; roughly three quarters appear just once. Clones ranked in the top ten supply around 37% of the sample.

Each collaborating institution followed its own protocols to collect whole blood in K2EDTA tubes. For TCRbeta analysis, collaborator samples were shipped as frozen whole blood, as isolated PBMCs, or as DNA extracted from either sample type. Reading the germline V gene gives CDR1 MDHEN and CDR2 SYDVKM. Cut back by 6 bases and 3 bases, the V and J ends lie 14 bases apart. CDR3 length: 15 amino acids, cysteine to phenylalanine. Only the CDR3 DNA is retained, 45 bases long and in frame from the first base. The sequenced sample was peripheral blood. In this chain, TRBV28 is recombined with TRBJ2-2, with no confidently assigned D gene. The TCR comes from a man in his forties or fifties with active or convalescent COVID-19. The CDR3 protein is CASSSLASYTGELFF. The nucleotides are TGTGCCAGCAGCTCGTTGGCAAGTTACACCGGGGAGCTGTTTTTT. Supplemented by the reference TRBV28 and TRBJ2-2 proteins around the CDR3, the complete variable domain is DVKVTQSSRYLVKRTGEKVFLECVQDMDHENMFWYRQDPGLGLRLIYFSYDVKMKEKGDIPEGYSVSREKKERFSLILESASTNQTSMYLCASSSLASYTGELFFGEGSRLTVL.